The 29 T cell receptor beta chains in this list originate from one sample, sequenced in a study of beta chain features in type 1 diabetes. The isolated RNA, all of it, was reverse transcribed, so expressed TCRB transcripts were what got sequenced. Some clones are missing from TCRdb's copy, which holds only in-frame ones; the method was immunoSEQ multiplex PCR. The sample holds 200,000 to 250,000 clones; over 65% are singletons and the top ten take 0.053%. Sequences were obtained from naive CD4+ T cells from blood. The receptors here all came from a man aged 25 to 40 in good health.

The chain joins TRBV19 to TRBJ2-7; a possible D gene is TRBD1 (5 bases). Trimming left V 8 bases short and J 6 bases short, with 17 bases between. This CDR3 spans 13 amino acids. The germline V gene has CDR1 LNHDA and CDR2 SQIVND (reference sequence). CDR3 residues: CASAQGLPGEQYF. The CDR3 nucleotides are TGTGCCAGTGCTCAGGGCTTACCTGGCGAGCAGTACTTC. Looking up the rest from reference TRBV19 and TRBJ2-7 gives the full variable domain: DGGITQSPKYLFRKEGQNVTLSCEQNLNHDAMYWYRQDPGQGLRLIYYSQIVNDFQKGDIAEGYSVSREKKESFPLTVTSAQKNPTAFYLCASAQGLPGEQYFGPGTRLTVT.

This clone was detected only a few times. The genes are TRBV30 and TRBJ2-1; D gene ambiguous. V was clipped by 5 bases and J by 7 bases, with 9 bases between them. The CDR3 extends over 11 amino acids. Germline-derived CDR1 and CDR2 are GTSNPN and SVGIG (reference sequence). The chain's CDR3 is CAWDSWNEQFF. In DNA form, the CDR3 reads TGTGCCTGGGACTCCTGGAATGAGCAGTTCTTC.

The gene calls are TRBV30 and TRBJ2-5; 12 nucleotides align to TRBD1. This CDR3 comprises 15 residues. V gave up 4 bases and J gave up 4 bases; unmatched junction bases: 7. Germline values: CDR1 GTSNPN, CDR2 SVGIG (reference sequence). The CDR3 DNA reads as TGTGCCTGGAAGGTGGGGACAGGGGGCCTAGAGACCCAGTACTTC. Translated: CAWKVGTGGLETQYF.

The chain employs TRBV5-1 and TRBJ2-3; no clear D. The CDR3 totals 12 residues. The V end was cut by 2 bases, the J end by 5 bases, with 6 bases between. Germline V gene sequence: CDR1 SGHRS, CDR2 YFSETQ. The CDR3 protein is CASSFGGDTQYF. CDR3 in DNA: TGCGCCAGCAGCTTCGGTGGAGATACGCAGTATTTT.

The gene calls are TRBV18 and TRBJ1-3; D gene unclear. With 4 bases removed from V and 0 bases from J, the gap between germline ends came to 10 bases. The CDR3 contains 15 residues. CDR1 KGHSH and CDR2 LQKENI come from the germline V gene. The CDR3 reads CASSRGTDSGNTIYF. CDR3 DNA sequence: TGTGCCAGCTCACGCGGCACAGACTCTGGAAACACCATATATTTT.

This chain connects TRBV2 to TRBJ1-2; D gene unclear. The V gene's germline CDR1 is SNHLY and CDR2 FYNNEI. V lost 7 bases, J lost 1 base, and 7 bases lay in between. This CDR3 region has 12 residues. The CDR3 region is CASTMDNYGYTF. The CDR3 DNA is TGTGCCAGCACCATGGATAACTATGGCTACACCTTC.

This clone was counted only a few times. CDR3 region: CATSRDRRDGTNEKLFF. The CDR3 DNA follows: TGTGCCACCAGCAGAGATAGAAGGGACGGGACTAATGAAAAACTGTTTTTT. This rearrangement joins TRBV15 to TRBJ1-4; possibly TRBD1 for D (5 bases). V lost 0 bases, J lost 2 bases, and 13 bases lay in between. The length of the CDR3 is 17 residues. Germline V lookup: CDR1 LNHNV, CDR2 YYDKDF (reference sequence).

In this sample, this clone turned up a few times. The chain uses TRBV30 and TRBJ2-6; D gene uncertain. The CDR3 sequence is 17 residues long. Per germline, CDR1 GTSNPN and CDR2 SVGIG (reference sequence). Trimming removed 3 bases from V and 0 bases from J, with 15 bases in between. The CDR3 is CAWRDWRRPSGANVLTF. CDR3 DNA sequence: TGTGCCTGGAGAGATTGGAGACGGCCCTCTGGGGCCAACGTCCTGACTTTC.

The genes are TRBV29-1 and TRBJ2-7; D remains ambiguous. Germline V lookup: CDR1 SQVTM, CDR2 ANQGSEA. Between the trimmed V and J ends, which lost 4 bases and 7 bases, there was a span of 17 bases. The CDR3 sequence is 13 residues long. The CDR3 DNA reads TGCAGCGTTGCGACACTCCTTCTAGGGGAGCAGTACTTC. It specifies CSVATLLLGEQYF.

The chain couples TRBV19 to TRBJ2-1; D remains unclear. The CDR3 length is 15 residues. V lost 6 bases and J 7 bases, leaving 19 bases between the germline ends. CDR1 and CDR2 from the germline V gene are LNHDA and SQIVND (reference sequence). As DNA, the CDR3 is TGTGCCAGTAGCCTCCTCGACACCGGAACGAATGAGCAGTTCTTC. As protein: CASSLLDTGTNEQFF.

This clone appeared a single time. The chain has TRBV4-3 and TRBJ2-3, with D possibly being TRBD2 (6 bases). V was pared by 0 bases and J by 6 bases, with 13 bases between. Germline V gives CDR1 LGHNA, CDR2 YSLEER. This CDR3 has 15 amino acids. CDR3 bases: TGCGCCAGCAGCCAAGAAAGTAGCGGTGGGGATACGCAGTATTTT. Amino acid sequence: CASSQESSGGDTQYF.

This clone occurred a few times. The rearrangement uses TRBV4-3 and TRBJ2-3; D remains ambiguous. The CDR3 totals 13 residues. V was cut by 3 bases and J by 1 base, with 5 bases left in between. In germline, CDR1 is LGHNA, CDR2 YSLEER. The CDR3 DNA sequence: TGCGCCAGCAGCCAGAGGCGCACAGATACGCAGTATTTT. Encoded protein: CASSQRRTDTQYF.

A few counts support this clone. The chain combines TRBV29-1 with TRBJ1-1, with D perhaps matching TRBD1 (6 bases). Germline V gene data show CDR1 as SQVTM and CDR2 as ANQGSEA. The CDR3 is made up of 13 amino acids. V lost 8 bases, J lost 0 bases, and 13 bases lay in between. CDR3 protein: CSTGQKLNTEAFF. The CDR3, as DNA: TGCAGCACCGGACAGAAACTGAACACTGAAGCTTTCTTT.

Here the CDR3 reads CASSVSFYNEQFF. The DNA of the CDR3 is TGTGCCAGCTCAGTCTCGTTCTACAATGAGCAGTTCTTC. The chain joins TRBV18 to TRBJ2-1; D is uncertain. The CDR3 runs to 13 residues. V lost 5 bases, J lost 3 bases, and 8 bases lay in between. CDR1 is KGHSH, CDR2 LQKENI, per germline. Using reference TRBV18 and TRBJ2-1 for the parts outside the CDR3, the full variable domain is NAGVMQNPRHLVRRRGQEARLRCSPMKGHSHVYWYRQLPEEGLKFMVYLQKENIIDESGMPKERFSAEFPKEGPSILRIQQVVRGDSAAYFCASSVSFYNEQFFGPGTRLTVL.

This chain connects TRBV9 to TRBJ2-5; D remains unclear. This CDR3 contains 14 residues. CDR1 SGDLS and CDR2 YYNGEE come from the germline V gene. V was clipped by 4 bases and J by 5 bases, with 15 bases between them. The CDR3 bases are TGTGCCAGCAGCCCCGGCTGGGGTCTCGAGACCCAGTACTTC. This translates into CASSPGWGLETQYF.

This clone was seen only a few times. The V call is TRBV30, the J call TRBJ2-7; D is unclear. Trimming pared 6 bases from V and 5 bases from J, leaving 11 bases between. The CDR3 spans 11 residues. CDR1 is GTSNPN and CDR2 is SVGIG in the germline V gene (reference sequence). CDR3 in DNA: TGTGCCTGTCTTGAGCTCGACGAGCAGTACTTC. This encodes CACLELDEQYF.

This clone was seen only a few times. This chain links TRBV29-1 with TRBJ1-1; a possible D gene is TRBD1 (5 bases). Germline assignment: CDR1 SQVTM and CDR2 ANQGSEA. Trimming shortened V by 6 bases and J by 5 bases, and 16 bases separated the two germline ends. This CDR3 is built from 13 residues. For the CDR3, the DNA is TGCAGCGTCTCACAGGTTGTATTGACTGAAGCTTTCTTT. Protein sequence: CSVSQVVLTEAFF.

The CDR3 DNA reads TGTGCCAGCAGCTTGTGGACCCTCCGGAACTATGGCTACACCTTC. Its translation: CASSLWTLRNYGYTF. The chain links TRBV5-6 to TRBJ1-2; D is uncertain. There are 15 residues in the CDR3. Germline lookup yields CDR1 SGHDT and CDR2 YYEEEE. Trimming shortened V by 1 base and J by 2 bases, and 12 bases separated the two germline ends.

This clone is a singleton in its sample. The J gene is TRBJ1-1, the V gene TRBV2, with D uncertain. Germline CDR1 is SNHLY and CDR2 is FYNNEI. This CDR3 has 13 residues. V was cut by 6 bases and J by 1 base, with 9 bases left in between. The CDR3 reads CASSTGRNTEAFF. In DNA, the CDR3 is TGTGCCAGCAGCACGGGTCGGAACACTGAAGCTTTCTTT. Full variable domain (rest looked up from reference TRBV2 and TRBJ1-1): EPEVTQTPSHQVTQMGQEVILRCVPISNHLYFYWYRQILGQKVEFLVSFYNNEISEKSEIFDDQFSVERPDGSNFTLKIRSTKLEDSAMYFCASSTGRNTEAFFGQGTRLTVV.

The gene calls are TRBV2 and TRBJ1-6; possibly TRBD1 for D (5 bases). This CDR3 has 12 amino acids. V lost 10 bases to trimming and J lost 10 bases, with 14 bases between them. Germline values: CDR1 SNHLY, CDR2 FYNNEI. Written as DNA, the CDR3 is TGTGCCACCCGGGGAGGGGAGTCACCCCTCCACTTT. Its protein product is CATRGGESPLHF.

The chain employs TRBV29-1 and TRBJ2-5; D gene unclear. The J call may be in error: the DNA end matches TRBJ2-7 better. This CDR3 comprises 11 residues. CDR1 is SQVTM, CDR2 ANQGSEA, per germline. In DNA, the CDR3 is TGCAGCGTCGGAGAGTCCTACGAGCAGTACTTC. Residues: CSVGESYEQYF.

The rearrangement joins TRBV6-5 to TRBJ1-1, with D possibly TRBD1 on 6 matching bases. V shed 6 bases and J shed 4 bases, with 12 bases lying between them. The germline V gene has CDR1 MNHEY and CDR2 SVGAGI. This CDR3 has 13 amino acids. The CDR3 DNA sequence: TGTGCCAGCAGATATCGAGGGGGCACTGAAGCTTTCTTT. Protein: CASRYRGGTEAFF.

This clone was seen a handful of times. The rearrangement uses TRBV5-1 and TRBJ2-5, with D perhaps TRBD1 or TRBD2 (5 bases each). This CDR3 contains 13 residues. The V end lost 0 bases, the J end lost 4 bases, and 7 bases lay between the germline ends. In germline, CDR1 is SGHRS, CDR2 YFSETQ. CDR3 region: CASSLAGLETQYF. For the CDR3, the DNA is TGCGCCAGCAGCTTGGCGGGGCTAGAGACCCAGTACTTC. The complete variable domain, with remaining parts taken from reference TRBV5-1 and TRBJ2-5, reads KAGVTQTPRYLIKTRGQQVTLSCSPISGHRSVSWYQQTPGQGLQFLFEYFSETQRNKGNFPGRFSGRQFSNSRSEMNVSTLELGDSALYLCASSLAGLETQYFGPGTRLLVL.

This rearrangement joins TRBV7-6 to TRBJ2-7, with 7 bases that match TRBD2. V was pared by 3 bases and J by 7 bases, with 12 bases of the junction left unmatched. This CDR3 has 15 amino acids. Germline V CDR1 and CDR2: SGHVS, FNYEAQ. CDR3 DNA sequence: TGTGCCAGCAGCTTTAGACTAGCCTCCCCTTCTGAGCAGTACTTC. Protein: CASSFRLASPSEQYF.

V usage is TRBV10-3 and J usage is TRBJ2-1; 10 nucleotides agree with TRBD1. CDR3 length: 14 amino acids. Looked up from germline, CDR1 is ENHRY and CDR2 is SYGVKD. The J segment lost 5 bases and the V segment lost 7 bases, leaving 5 bases of the junction unmatched. CDR3 residues: CAITPGQGHNEQFF. The DNA of the CDR3 is TGTGCCATCACCCCGGGACAGGGGCACAATGAGCAGTTCTTC.

J is TRBJ2-3 and V is TRBV29-1; 7 nucleotides line up with TRBD1. V dropped 6 bases and J dropped 11; count of bases not matched to a gene: 8. This CDR3 spans 11 amino acids. Per the germline V gene, CDR1 is SQVTM and CDR2 is ANQGSEA. CDR3 sequence (DNA): TGCAGCGTAGATACCGGGACAGAGCAGTATTTT. The encoded protein is CSVDTGTEQYF.

To note about this clone: This specimen includes other DNA sequences encoding the same CDR3. The genes are TRBV7-9 and TRBJ2-1; D is undetermined. Trimming cost V 1 base and J 0 bases, with 1 base left between them. There are 13 residues in the CDR3. Germline V gene data show CDR1 as SEHNR and CDR2 as FQNEAQ (reference sequence). DNA of the CDR3: TGTGCCAGCAGCTTAGGCTCCTACAATGAGCAGTTCTTC. Translating gives CASSLGSYNEQFF.

CDR3 nucleotides: TGCAGCGTTAAGGGGGCGCGGACTGAAGCTTTCTTT. It codes for CSVKGARTEAFF. The J gene is TRBJ1-1, the V gene TRBV29-1; 7 nucleotides match TRBD1. The germline V gene has CDR1 SQVTM and CDR2 ANQGSEA. V dropped 5 bases and J dropped 5; count of bases not matched to a gene: 5. This CDR3 has 12 residues.

V and J are TRBV4-1 and TRBJ2-4; 9 bases are a match to TRBD1. The V gene's germline CDR1 is MGHRA and CDR2 YSYEKL. The CDR3 is 17 residues long. V lost 2 bases to trimming and J lost 0 bases; unmatched junction nucleotides: 5. The CDR3 sequence is CASSQPRTGAAKNIQYF. CDR3 in DNA: TGCGCCAGCAGCCAACCAAGGACAGGGGCAGCCAAAAACATTCAGTACTTC.